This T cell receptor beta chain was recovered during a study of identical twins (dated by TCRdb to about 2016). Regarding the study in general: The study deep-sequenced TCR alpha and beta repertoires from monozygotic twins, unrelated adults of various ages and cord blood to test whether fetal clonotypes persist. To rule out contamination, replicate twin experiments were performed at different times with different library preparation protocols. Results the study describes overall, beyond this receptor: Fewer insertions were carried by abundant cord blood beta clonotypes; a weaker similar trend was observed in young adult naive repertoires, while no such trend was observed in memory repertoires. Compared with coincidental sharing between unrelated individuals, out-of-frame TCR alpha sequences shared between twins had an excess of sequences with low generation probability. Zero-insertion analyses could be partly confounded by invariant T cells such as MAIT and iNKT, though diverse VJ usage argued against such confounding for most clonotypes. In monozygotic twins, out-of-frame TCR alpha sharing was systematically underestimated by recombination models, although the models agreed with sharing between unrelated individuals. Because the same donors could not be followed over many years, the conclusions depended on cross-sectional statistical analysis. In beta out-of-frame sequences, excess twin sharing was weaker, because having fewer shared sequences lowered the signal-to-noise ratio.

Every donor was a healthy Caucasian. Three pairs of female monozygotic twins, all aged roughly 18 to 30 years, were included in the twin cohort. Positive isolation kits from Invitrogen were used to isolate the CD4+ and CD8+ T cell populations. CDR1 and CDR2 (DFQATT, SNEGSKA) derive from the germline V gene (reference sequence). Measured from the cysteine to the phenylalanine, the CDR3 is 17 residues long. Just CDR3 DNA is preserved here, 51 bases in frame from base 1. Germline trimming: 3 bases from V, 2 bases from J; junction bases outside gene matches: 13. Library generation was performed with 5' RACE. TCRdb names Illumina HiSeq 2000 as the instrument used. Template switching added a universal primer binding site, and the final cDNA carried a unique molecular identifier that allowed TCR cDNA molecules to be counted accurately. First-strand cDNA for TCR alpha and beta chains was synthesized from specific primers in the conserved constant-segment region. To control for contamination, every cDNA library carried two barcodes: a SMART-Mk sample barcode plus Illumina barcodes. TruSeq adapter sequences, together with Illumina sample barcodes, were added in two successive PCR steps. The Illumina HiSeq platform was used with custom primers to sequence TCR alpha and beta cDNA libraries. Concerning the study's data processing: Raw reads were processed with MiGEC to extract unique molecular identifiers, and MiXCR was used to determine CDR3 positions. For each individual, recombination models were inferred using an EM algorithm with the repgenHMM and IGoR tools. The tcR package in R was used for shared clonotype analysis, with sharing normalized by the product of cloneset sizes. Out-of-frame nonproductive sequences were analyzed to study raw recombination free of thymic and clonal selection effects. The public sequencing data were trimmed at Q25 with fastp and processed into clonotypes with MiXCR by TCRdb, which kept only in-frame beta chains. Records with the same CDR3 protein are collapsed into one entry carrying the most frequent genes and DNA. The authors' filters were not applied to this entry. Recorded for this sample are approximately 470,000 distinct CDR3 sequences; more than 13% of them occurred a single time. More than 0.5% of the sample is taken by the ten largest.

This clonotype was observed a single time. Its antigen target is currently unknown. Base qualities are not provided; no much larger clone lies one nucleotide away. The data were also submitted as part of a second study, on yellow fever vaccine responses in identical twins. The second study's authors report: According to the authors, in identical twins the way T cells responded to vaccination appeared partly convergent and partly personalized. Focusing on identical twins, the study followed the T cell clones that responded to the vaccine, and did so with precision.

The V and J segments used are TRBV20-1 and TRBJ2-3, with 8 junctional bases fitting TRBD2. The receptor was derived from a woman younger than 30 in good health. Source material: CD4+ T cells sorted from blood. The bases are TGCAGTGCTAGCGTCCATTCCGCGGGGGGCTACACAGATACGCAGTATTTT. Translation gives CSASVHSAGGYTDTQYF.